This T cell receptor (beta chain) was captured by sequencing in a study of T cells in localized non-small cell lung cancer (dated by TCRdb to about 2020). The study in broad terms: T cell repertoires of approximately 250 early-stage NSCLC patients were analyzed, with tumors being compared against uninvolved tumor-adjacent lungs. The cohort was made up of around 250 treatment-naive NSCLC patients whose localized lung tumors had been resected. NSCLC patients had a mean age of approximately 66 years, and fewer than 150 were male and more than 90 female.

With respect to this clone: Its antigen is still unknown. The record has no base qualities; no much larger clone is one base away.

The paper's findings and limits, for the study overall: Because the study design was exploratory, TCR variables were selected using unadjusted p-values without false-discovery rate correction. Higher blood T cell density associated with longer overall survival, while higher adjacent-lung clonality associated with shorter survival. Of the top 100 tumor clones, a median of 57 were detected in paired uninvolved adjacent lung; about 26 were also among that lung's top 100. Uninvolved tumor-adjacent lung showed the highest T cell clonality, higher than tumor, which suggests more focused antigenic responses in the uninvolved tumor-adjacent lung. Because multi-region sequencing of the tumors was not done, intratumor heterogeneity could not be ruled out.

The immunoSEQ Assay was used to sequence TCR beta CDR3 regions from DNA. Concerning the study's data processing: To compute T cell density, TCR beta template counts were normalized to usable DNA, which was estimated by amplifying housekeeping genes. Richness was estimated with the preseqR package, extrapolating to 400,000 templates for PBMC samples and 120,000 templates for tissue samples. Clonality was taken to be one minus Pielou's evenness. Tissue-enriched TCRs were identified through differential abundance testing performed on productive amino-acid clonotypes, with a minimum total count of 5 and an alpha of 0.1. The Jaccard Index and the Morisita Overlap Index were used to quantify repertoire overlap between compartments. GLIPH grouped TCR beta CDR3s together with public tetramer-defined viral CDR3s, and a viral motif had to include at least three viral sequences and also show V-gene enrichment. Drawn from immuneACCESS, this table holds only the in-frame rearrangements with V and J called that TCRdb kept. Clones are partly lost; checked studies trace under half to an unresolved V gene and leave the rest unexplained. From that table come the V and J calls and clone size; the DNA was used to work out D and trimming. A total of approximately 64,000 clones appear in this sample, 90% of them only once. Together, the top ten hold roughly 2% of the sample.

Sequences SGHRS (CDR1) and YFSETQ (CDR2) are obtained from the germline V gene. V is pared back by 0 bases and J by 4 bases, with 2 bases lying between the germline termini. Spanning cysteine to phenylalanine, the CDR3 consists of 12 amino acids. Only the CDR3 portion is preserved as DNA: 36 bases, with reading frame beginning at the first base. At diagnosis, peripheral blood, uninvolved tumor-adjacent lung and tumor were collected and were preserved as a mix of fresh-frozen and FFPE material. For TCR repertoire profiling, blood samples were analyzed in the form of peripheral blood mononuclear cells.

This chain is built from TRBV5-1 and TRBJ1-3; no D gene is confidently identified. The sample consisted of peripheral blood, taken before any cancer treatment. The TCR was taken from a woman aged 40-69 years with stage I lung adenocarcinoma. The DNA is as follows: TGCGCCAGCAGCTTGGAGGGAAACACCATATATTTT. Translated, it reads CASSLEGNTIYF.